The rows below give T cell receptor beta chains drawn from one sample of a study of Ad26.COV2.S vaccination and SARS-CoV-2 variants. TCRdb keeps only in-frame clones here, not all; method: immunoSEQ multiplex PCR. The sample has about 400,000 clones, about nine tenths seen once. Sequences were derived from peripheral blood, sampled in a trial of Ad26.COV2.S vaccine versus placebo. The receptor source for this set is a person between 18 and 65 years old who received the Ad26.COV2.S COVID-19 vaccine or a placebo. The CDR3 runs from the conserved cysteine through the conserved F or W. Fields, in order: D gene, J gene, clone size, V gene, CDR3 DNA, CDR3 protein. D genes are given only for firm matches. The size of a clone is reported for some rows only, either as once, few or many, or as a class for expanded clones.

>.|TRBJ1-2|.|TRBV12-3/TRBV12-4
TGTGCCAGCAGTTCGTTGGGCTATGGCTACACCTTC
CASSSLGYGYTF
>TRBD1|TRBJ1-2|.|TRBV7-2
TGTGCCAGCAGCTTAGCACAGGGGGATGGCTACACCTTC
CASSLAQGDGYTF
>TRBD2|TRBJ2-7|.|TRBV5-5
TGTGCCAGCAGCTTGGTTGGCGGGGGATTCCACTACGAGCAGTACTTC
CASSLVGGGFHYEQYF
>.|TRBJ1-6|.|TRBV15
TGTGCCACCAGCAGAGTGGGCAGGGGAGGTTCACCCCTCCACTTT
CATSRVGRGGSPLHF
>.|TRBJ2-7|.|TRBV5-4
TGTGCCAGCAGCTCCCCCCCCTACGAGCAGTACTTC
CASSSPPYEQYF
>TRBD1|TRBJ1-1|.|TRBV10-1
TGCGCCAGCAGTGCTAACAGGGGGTTGGAGAACACTGAAGCTTTCTTT
CASSANRGLENTEAFF
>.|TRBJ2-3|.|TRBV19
TGTGCCAGTAGTATAGGTTTCTCTAGCACAGATACGCAGTATTTT
CASSIGFSSTDTQYF
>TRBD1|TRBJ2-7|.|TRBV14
TGTGCCAGCAGCCTTGGACAGGGATACTACGAGCAGTACTTC
CASSLGQGYYEQYF
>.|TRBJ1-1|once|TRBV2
TGTGCCAGCAGTTGGGGTCCGGGCACTGAAGCTTTCTTT
CASSWGPGTEAFF
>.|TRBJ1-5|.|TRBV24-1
TGTGCCACCAGTGTCCGGGGCAATCAGCCCCAGCATTTT
CATSVRGNQPQHF
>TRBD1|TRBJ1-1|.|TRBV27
TGTGCCAGCAGTTTATCGACCAGGGGGCGGTCTGAAGCTTTCTTT
CASSLSTRGRSEAFF
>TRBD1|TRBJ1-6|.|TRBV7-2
TGTGCCAGCAGCCAGACAGGGGCCACCCTCCACTTT
CASSQTGATLHF
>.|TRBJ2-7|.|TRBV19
TGTGCCAGTAGTATAGAACCAGGGTCGGGTTACGAGCAGTACTTC
CASSIEPGSGYEQYF
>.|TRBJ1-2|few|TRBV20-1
TGCAGTGCTAGACAGAACTATGGCTACACCTTC
CSARQNYGYTF
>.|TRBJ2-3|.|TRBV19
TGTGCCAGTAGTATAGTGCCGACAGACGGTACAGATACGCAGTATTTT
CASSIVPTDGTDTQYF
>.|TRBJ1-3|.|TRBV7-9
TGTGCCAGCAGCTTAGATGTCTCTGCATACTCTGGAAACACCATATATTTT
CASSLDVSAYSGNTIYF
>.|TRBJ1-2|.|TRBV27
TGTGCCAGCGGACCAGGTGCGCACTATGGCTACACCTTC
CASGPGAHYGYTF
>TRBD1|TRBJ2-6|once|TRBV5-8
TGTGCCAGCAGCCCGGGACAGGGGTATGGGGCCAACGTCCTGACTTTC
CASSPGQGYGANVLTF
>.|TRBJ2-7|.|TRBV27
TGTGCCAGCAGTTCGCGTCAGAATTTCGAGCAGTACTTC
CASSSRQNFEQYF
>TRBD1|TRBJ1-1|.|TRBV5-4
TGTGCCAGCAGCTATGGGACAGGGTGGGACACTGAAGCTTTCTTT
CASSYGTGWDTEAFF
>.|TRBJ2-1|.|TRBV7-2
TGTGCCAGCAGCCCCGCGATAGCAGCCTCACAGTTCTTC
CASSPAIAASQFF
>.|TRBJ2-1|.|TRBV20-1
TGCAGTGCTAGCGTTCCGTTGGGGCAGTTCTTC
CSASVPLGQFF
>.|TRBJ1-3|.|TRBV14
TGTGCCAGCAGCCAAGATTGGGGGGAATTAACTGGAAACACCATATATTTT
CASSQDWGELTGNTIYF
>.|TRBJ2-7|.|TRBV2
TGTGCCAGCAGTGCCGGGGCGGGACGGCACTCCTACGAGCAGTACTTC
CASSAGAGRHSYEQYF
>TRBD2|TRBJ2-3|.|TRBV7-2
TGTGCCAGCAGAGGCGGGGGGCGCACAGATACGCAGTATTTT
CASRGGGRTDTQYF
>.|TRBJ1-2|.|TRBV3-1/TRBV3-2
TGTGCCAGCAGCCAGGGCCAGAGGCAAGCGTGGGGCTACACCTTC
CASSQGQRQAWGYTF
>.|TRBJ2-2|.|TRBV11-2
TGTGCCAGCAGCTTAGTTTACCCTCTCTGGGGGAGCACCGGGGAGCTGTTTTTT
CASSLVYPLWGSTGELFF
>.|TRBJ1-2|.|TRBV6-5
TGTGCCAGCAGTTACTCGAGGGGGGTGAGTGGCTACACCTTC
CASSYSRGVSGYTF
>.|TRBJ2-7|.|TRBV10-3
TGTGCCATCAGTGGCGGGACCCTGGGGCGCTACGAGCAGTACTTC
CAISGGTLGRYEQYF
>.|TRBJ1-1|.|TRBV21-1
TGTGCCAGCCCGACAGGCATTTTCCTCTTT
CASPTGIFLF
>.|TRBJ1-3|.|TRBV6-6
TGTGCCAGCAGTTACTCCTTCCCGAGCTCTGGAAACACCATATATTTT
CASSYSFPSSGNTIYF
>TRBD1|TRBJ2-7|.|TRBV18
TGTGCCAGCTCACCCTCTACAGGGGGCTACGAGCAGTACTTC
CASSPSTGGYEQYF
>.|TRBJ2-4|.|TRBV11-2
TGTGCCAGCAGCTTACAGGGATTCCTAGCCAAAAACATTCAGTACTTC
CASSLQGFLAKNIQYF
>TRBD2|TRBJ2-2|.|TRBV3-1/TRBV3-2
TGTGCCAGCAGCCAAAGGGGGACTAGTTCGGAGCTGTTTTTT
CASSQRGTSSELFF
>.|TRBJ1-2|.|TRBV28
TGTGCCAGCAGGAGTACCAGGGGTTATTATGGCTACACCTTC
CASRSTRGYYGYTF
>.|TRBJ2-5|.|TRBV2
TGTGCCAGCCTCTCCCTCCAACAAGAGACCCAGTACTTC
CASLSLQQETQYF
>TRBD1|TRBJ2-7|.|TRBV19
TGTGCCAGTAGTACAGGACAGGGGGTAGGATACGAGCAGTACTTC
CASSTGQGVGYEQYF
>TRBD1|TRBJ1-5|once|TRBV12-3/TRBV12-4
TGTGCCAGCAGCGCGATACAGGGGATGCCCCAGCATTTT
CASSAIQGMPQHF
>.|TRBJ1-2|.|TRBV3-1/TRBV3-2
TGTGCCAGCAGCCAGGCGCGACGCATCGAGTCGGCTAACTATGGCTACACCTTC
CASSQARRIESANYGYTF